This T cell receptor (beta chain) stems from a study of CD8 T cells in ankylosing spondylitis. This clonotype was seen repeatedly, ten times or more. Its antigen is unknown. Regarding the study as a whole: It appeared that ankylosing spondylitis blood was characterized by a TCR beta motif of several highly homologous variants.

Trimming removed 6 bases at V and 5 bases at J, with 25 bases between. Germline loops: CDR1 SEHNR, CDR2 FQNEAQ (reference sequence). This CDR3 is 17 amino acids long. Making the TCR beta libraries involved quantitative 5'-RACE with molecular barcodes. TCRdb passed the 5' RACE reads through MiXCR, listing each CDR3 protein once. The sample has over 75,000 distinct CDR3 sequences, 8.5% to 9% seen once. The receptor was derived from a male donor with ankylosing spondylitis or in good health (not recorded which). Source material: blood, either unsorted or a sorted T cell fraction (not recorded which). The chain combines TRBV7-9 with TRBJ2-5, with D perhaps TRBD1 (7 bases). The DNA for the CDR3 is TGTGCCAGCAGACCAGGAGGGACAGTGTCTTATCAGGAGACCCAGTACTTC. It codes for CASRPGGTVSYQETQYF.